This T cell receptor beta chain was sequenced during a study of PD-L1 blockade in urothelial cancer. TCRdb keeps only in-frame clones here, not all; method: immunoSEQ multiplex PCR. Of 50,000 to 65,000 clones detected, over 75% appear once; the ten largest clones hold 5.5% to 7.5%. Each patient gave between 1 and 8 samples, pretreatment and on-treatment. Germline V gene data show CDR1 as SGHRS and CDR2 as YFSETQ. The junction had 11 bases not matched to a gene; V was cut back by 7 bases and J by 1 base. There are 17 residues in the CDR3. The V and J genes are TRBV5-1 and TRBJ2-6, with 7 bases that match TRBD2. This TCR was recovered from a man aged 35 to 55 with urothelial cancer. Sequencing was performed on PBMCs, taken around atezolizumab (anti-PD-L1) treatment. CDR3 DNA sequence: TGCGCCAGCTCAAATGGGAAGGGAGGGTCTGGGGCCAACGTCCTGACTTTC. This gives the protein CASSNGKGGSGANVLTF.